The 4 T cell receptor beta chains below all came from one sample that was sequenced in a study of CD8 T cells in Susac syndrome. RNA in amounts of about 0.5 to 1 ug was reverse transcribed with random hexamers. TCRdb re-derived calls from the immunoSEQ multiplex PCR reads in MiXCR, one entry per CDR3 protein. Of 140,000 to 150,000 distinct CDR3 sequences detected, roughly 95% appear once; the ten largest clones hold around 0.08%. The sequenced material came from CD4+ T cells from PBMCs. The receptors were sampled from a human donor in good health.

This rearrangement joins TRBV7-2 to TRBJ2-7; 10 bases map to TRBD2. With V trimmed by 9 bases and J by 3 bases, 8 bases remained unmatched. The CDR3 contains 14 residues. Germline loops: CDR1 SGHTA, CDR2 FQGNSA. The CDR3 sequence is CASSGASGGYEQYF. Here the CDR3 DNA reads TGTGCCAGTAGTGGGGCTAGCGGGGGCTACGAGCAGTACTTC.

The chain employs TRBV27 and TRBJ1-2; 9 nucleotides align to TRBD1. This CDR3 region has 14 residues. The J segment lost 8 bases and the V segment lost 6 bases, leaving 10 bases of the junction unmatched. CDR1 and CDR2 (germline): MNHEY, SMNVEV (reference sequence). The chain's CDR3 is CASSANAGQGGYTF. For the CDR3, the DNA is TGTGCCAGCAGCGCTAACGCGGGACAGGGCGGCTACACCTTC.

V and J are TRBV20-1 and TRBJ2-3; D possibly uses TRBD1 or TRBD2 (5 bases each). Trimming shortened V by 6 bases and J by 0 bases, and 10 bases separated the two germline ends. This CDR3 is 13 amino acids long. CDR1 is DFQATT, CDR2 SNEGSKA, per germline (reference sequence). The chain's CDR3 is CSAARDSTDTQYF. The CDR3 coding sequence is TGCAGTGCCGCCCGGGACAGCACAGATACGCAGTATTTT.

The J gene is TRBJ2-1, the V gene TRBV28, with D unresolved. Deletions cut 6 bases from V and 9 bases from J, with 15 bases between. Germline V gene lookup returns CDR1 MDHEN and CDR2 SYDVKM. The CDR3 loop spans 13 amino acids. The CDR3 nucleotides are TGTGCCAGCAGGTCCGGAAGTTATCGTGAGCAGTTCTTC. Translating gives CASRSGSYREQFF.